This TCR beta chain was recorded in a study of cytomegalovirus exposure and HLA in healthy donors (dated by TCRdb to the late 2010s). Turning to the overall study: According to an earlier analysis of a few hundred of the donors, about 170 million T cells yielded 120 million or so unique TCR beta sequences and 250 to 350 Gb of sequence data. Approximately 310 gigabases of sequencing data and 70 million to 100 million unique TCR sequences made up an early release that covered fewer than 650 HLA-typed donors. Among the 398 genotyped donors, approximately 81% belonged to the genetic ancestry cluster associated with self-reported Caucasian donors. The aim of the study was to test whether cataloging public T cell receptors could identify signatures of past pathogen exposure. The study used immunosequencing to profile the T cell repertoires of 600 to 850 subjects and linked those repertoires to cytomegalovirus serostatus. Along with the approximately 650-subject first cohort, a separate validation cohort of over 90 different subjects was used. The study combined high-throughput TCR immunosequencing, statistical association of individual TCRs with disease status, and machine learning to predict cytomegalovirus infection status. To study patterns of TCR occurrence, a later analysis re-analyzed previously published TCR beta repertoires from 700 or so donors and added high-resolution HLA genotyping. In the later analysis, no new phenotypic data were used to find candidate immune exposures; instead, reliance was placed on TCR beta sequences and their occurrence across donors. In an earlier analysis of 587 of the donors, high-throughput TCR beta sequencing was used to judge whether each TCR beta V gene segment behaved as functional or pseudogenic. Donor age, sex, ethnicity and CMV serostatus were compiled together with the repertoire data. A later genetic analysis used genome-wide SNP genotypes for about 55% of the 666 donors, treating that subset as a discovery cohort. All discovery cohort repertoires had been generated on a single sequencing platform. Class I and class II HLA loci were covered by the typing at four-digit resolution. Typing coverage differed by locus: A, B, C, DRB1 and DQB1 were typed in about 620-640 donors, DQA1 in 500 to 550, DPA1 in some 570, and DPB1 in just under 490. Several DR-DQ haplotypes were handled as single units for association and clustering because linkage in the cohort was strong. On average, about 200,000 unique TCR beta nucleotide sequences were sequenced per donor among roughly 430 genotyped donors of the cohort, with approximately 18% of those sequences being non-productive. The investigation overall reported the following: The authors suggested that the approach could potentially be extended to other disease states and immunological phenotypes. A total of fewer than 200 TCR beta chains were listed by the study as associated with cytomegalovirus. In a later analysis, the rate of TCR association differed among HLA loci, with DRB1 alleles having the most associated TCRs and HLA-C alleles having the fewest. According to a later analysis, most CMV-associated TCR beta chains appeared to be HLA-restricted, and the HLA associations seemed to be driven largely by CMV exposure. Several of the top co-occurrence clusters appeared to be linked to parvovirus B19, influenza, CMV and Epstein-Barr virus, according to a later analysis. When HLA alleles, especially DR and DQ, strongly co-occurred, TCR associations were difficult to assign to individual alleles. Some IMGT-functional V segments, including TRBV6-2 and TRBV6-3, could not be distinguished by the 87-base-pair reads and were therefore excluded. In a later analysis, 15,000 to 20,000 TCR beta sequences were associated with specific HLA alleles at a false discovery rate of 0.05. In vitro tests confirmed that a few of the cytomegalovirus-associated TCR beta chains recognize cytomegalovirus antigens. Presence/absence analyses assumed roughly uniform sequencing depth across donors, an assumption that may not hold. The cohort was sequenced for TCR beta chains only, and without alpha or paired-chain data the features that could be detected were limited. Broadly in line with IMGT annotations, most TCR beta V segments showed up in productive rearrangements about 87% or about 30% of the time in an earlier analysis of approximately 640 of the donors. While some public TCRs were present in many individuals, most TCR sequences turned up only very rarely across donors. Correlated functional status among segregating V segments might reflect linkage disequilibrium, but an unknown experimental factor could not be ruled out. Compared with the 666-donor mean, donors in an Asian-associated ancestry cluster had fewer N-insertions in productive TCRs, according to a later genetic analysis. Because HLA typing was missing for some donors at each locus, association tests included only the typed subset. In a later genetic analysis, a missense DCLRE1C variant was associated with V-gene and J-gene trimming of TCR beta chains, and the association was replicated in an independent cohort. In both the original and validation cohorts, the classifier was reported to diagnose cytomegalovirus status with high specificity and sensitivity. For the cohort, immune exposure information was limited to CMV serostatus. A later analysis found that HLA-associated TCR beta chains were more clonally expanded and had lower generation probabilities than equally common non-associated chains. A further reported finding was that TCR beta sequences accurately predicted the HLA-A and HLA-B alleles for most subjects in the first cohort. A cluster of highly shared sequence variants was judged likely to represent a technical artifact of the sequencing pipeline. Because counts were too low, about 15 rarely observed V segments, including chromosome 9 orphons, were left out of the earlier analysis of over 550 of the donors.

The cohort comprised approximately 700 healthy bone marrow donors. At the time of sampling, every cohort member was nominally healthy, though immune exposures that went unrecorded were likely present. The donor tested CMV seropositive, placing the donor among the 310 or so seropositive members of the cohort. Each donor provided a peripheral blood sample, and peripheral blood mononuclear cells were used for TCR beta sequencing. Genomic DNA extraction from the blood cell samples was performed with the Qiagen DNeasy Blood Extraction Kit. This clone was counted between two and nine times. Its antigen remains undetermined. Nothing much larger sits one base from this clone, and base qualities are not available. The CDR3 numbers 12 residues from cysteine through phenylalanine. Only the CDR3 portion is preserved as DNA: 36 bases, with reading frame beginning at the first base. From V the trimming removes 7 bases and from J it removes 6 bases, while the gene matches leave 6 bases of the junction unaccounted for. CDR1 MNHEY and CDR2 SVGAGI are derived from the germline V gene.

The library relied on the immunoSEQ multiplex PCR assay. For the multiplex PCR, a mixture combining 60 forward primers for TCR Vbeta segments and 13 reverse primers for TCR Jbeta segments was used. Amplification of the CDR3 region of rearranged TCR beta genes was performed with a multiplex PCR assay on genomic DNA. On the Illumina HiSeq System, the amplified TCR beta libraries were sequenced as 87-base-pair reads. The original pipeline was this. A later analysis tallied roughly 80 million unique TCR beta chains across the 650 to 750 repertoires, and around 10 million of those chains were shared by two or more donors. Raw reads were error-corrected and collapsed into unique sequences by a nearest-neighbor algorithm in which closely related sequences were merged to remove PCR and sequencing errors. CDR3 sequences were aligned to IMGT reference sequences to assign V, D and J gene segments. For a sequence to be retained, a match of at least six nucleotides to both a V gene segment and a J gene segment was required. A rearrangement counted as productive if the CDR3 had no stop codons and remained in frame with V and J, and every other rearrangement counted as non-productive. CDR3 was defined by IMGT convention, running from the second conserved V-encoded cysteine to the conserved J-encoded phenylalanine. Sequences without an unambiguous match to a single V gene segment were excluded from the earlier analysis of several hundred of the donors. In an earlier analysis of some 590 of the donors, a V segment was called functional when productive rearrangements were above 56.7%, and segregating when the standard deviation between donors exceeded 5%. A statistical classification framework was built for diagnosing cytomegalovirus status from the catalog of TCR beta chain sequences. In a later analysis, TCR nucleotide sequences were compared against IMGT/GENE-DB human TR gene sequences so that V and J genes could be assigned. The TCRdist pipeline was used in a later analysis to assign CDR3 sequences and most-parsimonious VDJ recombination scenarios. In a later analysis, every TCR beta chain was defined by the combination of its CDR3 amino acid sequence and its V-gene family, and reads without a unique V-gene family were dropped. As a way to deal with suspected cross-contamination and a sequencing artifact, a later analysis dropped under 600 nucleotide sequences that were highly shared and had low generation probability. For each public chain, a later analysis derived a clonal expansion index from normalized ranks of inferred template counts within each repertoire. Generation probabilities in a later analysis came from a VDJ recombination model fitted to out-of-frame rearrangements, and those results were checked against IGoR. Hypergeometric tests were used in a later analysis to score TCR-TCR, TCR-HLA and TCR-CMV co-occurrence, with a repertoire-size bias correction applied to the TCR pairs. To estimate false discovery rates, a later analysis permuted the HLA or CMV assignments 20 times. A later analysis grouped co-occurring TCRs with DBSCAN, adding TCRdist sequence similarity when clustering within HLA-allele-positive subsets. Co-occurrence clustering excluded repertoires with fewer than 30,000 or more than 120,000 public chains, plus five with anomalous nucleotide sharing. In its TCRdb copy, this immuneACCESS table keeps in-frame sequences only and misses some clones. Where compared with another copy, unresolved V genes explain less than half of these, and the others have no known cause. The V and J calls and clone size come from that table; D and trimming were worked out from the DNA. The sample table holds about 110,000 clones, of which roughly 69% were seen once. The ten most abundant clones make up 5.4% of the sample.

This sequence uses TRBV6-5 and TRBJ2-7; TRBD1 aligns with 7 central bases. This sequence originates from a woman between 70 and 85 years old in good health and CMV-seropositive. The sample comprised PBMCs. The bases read TGTGCCAGCATGAAGGGGGCGGGCGAGCAGTACTTC. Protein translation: CASMKGAGEQYF.